This T cell receptor (beta chain) emerged from a study of long-term antiretroviral therapy in people with HIV. Study background: When the earliest samples were collected, ART was typically delayed until CD4 counts fell. Study-level points and caveats: In samples taken after ART, diversity increased but remained below transplant donor control levels. Those clones which expanded before ART made up the dominant part of the repertoire at all time points.

For each donor, at least one pre-ART and at least two post-ART PBMC samples were available. Of note for this clone: Its antigen remains unknown.

immunoSEQ v3.0 was run at survey level. Produced via immunoSEQ multiplex PCR; TCRdb's table is partial and in-frame only. This sample has 42,000 or so clones; around nine tenths occur once, and the top ten carry roughly 5%. Germline CDR1 is ENHRY and CDR2 is SYGVKD. V lost 10 bases to trimming and J lost 0 bases; unmatched junction nucleotides: 5. The CDR3 extends over 13 amino acids. The sequence came from a woman aged 50 to 60 with HIV. The chain combines TRBV10-3 with TRBJ2-5; 7 bases match TRBD1. Material: unsorted PBMCs, obtained 0.1 years before starting antiretroviral therapy. The CDR3: CATKDRYQETQYF. DNA of the CDR3: TGTGCCACTAAGGACAGGTACCAAGAGACCCAGTACTTC.